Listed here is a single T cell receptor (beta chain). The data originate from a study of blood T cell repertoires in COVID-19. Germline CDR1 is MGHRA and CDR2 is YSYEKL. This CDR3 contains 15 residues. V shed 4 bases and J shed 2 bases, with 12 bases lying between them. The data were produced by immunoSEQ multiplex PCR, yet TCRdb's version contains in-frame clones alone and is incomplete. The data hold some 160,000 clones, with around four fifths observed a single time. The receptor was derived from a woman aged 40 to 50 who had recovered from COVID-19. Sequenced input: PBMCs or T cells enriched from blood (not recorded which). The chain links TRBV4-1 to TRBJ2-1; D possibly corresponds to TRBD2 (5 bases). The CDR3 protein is CASSRQSGAYNEQFF. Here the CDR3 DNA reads TGCGCCAGCAGCCGCCAGAGCGGAGCCTACAATGAGCAGTTCTTC.